What follows are 8 T cell receptor beta chains derived from one specimen sequenced in a study of cytomegalovirus exposure and HLA in healthy donors. Sequenced by immunoSEQ multiplex PCR; TCRdb stores in-frame clones only, minus some. The sample lists 150,000 to 200,000 clones, roughly nine tenths occurring once. The sequencing input was PBMCs. Every receptor here comes from a man between 18 and 29 years old in good health and CMV-seropositive.

The chain combines TRBV5-1 with TRBJ2-1; 14 nucleotides line up with TRBD2. The CDR3 runs to 16 residues. The J segment lost 2 bases and the V segment lost 3 bases, leaving 1 base of the junction unmatched. The germline V gene encodes CDR1 SGHRS and CDR2 YFSETQ. Written as DNA, the CDR3 is TGCGCCAGCAGCTCGGGACTAGCGGGAGCCTACAATGAGCAGTTCTTC. Translation: CASSSGLAGAYNEQFF.

This rearrangement joins TRBV14 to TRBJ2-5; TRBD1 agrees at 9 bases. Germline loops: CDR1 SGHDN, CDR2 FVKESK. V trimming: 0 bases; J trimming: 2 bases; junction bases outside the gene matches: 7. The CDR3 loop spans 17 amino acids. The CDR3 region is CASSQEIAGTGQETQYF. The CDR3 DNA reads TGTGCCAGCAGCCAAGAAATTGCCGGGACAGGGCAAGAGACCCAGTACTTC.

The V call is TRBV28, the J call TRBJ2-3, with TRBD2 as a possible D gene (6 bases). Germline V CDR1 and CDR2: MDHEN, SYDVKM. V was trimmed by 8 bases and J by 4 bases, leaving 13 bases between them. The CDR3 is made up of 13 amino acids. The CDR3 bases are TGTGCCAGCTCGGAGGGCCGGTCAGATACGCAGTATTTT. It translates to CASSEGRSDTQYF.

The rearrangement joins TRBV10-3 to TRBJ2-7, with D maybe TRBD2 (7 bases). V lost 4 bases and J 4 bases, leaving 14 bases between the germline ends. This CDR3 is 14 amino acids long. Germline CDR1 reads ENHRY; CDR2 reads SYGVKD. DNA for the CDR3: TGTGCCATCAGTGTTCGGGGGGCGCGTTACGAGCAGTACTTC. It encodes CAISVRGARYEQYF.

The V gene is TRBV11-3, the J gene TRBJ2-5, with 7 bases matching TRBD1. V dropped 3 bases and J dropped 0; count of bases not matched to a gene: 4. The CDR3 is made up of 15 amino acids. Germline CDR1 SGHNT, CDR2 YENEEA. For the CDR3, the DNA is TGTGCCAGCAGCTTTACGGACAGGCACCAAGAGACCCAGTACTTC. This codes for CASSFTDRHQETQYF.

The V gene is TRBV2, the J gene TRBJ2-7, with D perhaps matching TRBD2 (6 bases). The ends were cut back, 7 bases at V and 4 bases at J, with 11 bases in the middle. The CDR3 is 12 amino acids. Germline loops: CDR1 SNHLY, CDR2 FYNNEI. The CDR3 DNA reads TGTGCCAGCACGGGTAGCGGATACGAGCAGTACTTC. Translated: CASTGSGYEQYF.

This chain joins TRBV5-8 and TRBJ1-5; 7 bases line up with TRBD1. The CDR3 spans 16 residues. Germline loops: CDR1 SGHTS, CDR2 YDEGEE. V shed 2 bases, J shed 7 bases, and the junction held 12 bases outside the gene matches. As DNA, the CDR3 is TGTGCCAGCAGCTTTTGGTACAGGGGATTTTGGCAGCCCCAGCATTTT. Protein product: CASSFWYRGFWQPQHF.

V and J are TRBV9 and TRBJ2-1, with 11 nucleotides matching TRBD2. Germline loops: CDR1 SGDLS, CDR2 YYNGEE. Trimming at V came to 0 bases and at J to 7 bases, leaving 15 bases not matched to a gene. The CDR3 is 19 amino acids. The CDR3 spells CASSVVGHPTSGSRNEQFF. The CDR3 DNA reads as TGTGCCAGCAGCGTAGTGGGACACCCCACTAGCGGGAGTAGAAATGAGCAGTTCTTC.